This TCR beta chain originates from a study of blood T cell repertoires in COVID-19. Measured with immunoSEQ multiplex PCR; TCRdb has only the in-frame clones, and not every one. Among roughly 190,000 clones listed, about 85% were seen once. The CDR3 runs to 14 residues. Germline CDR1 SNHLY, CDR2 FYNNEI. Trimming removed 7 bases from V and 0 bases from J, with 7 bases in between. The origin of this receptor is an elderly woman in a cohort sampled during active or convalescent COVID-19. This chain links TRBV2 with TRBJ2-6; D uncertain. The sample taken for sequencing was peripheral blood. DNA of the CDR3: TGTGCCAGCATGTTTCTCTCTGGGGCCAACGTCCTGACTTTC. It is translated as CASMFLSGANVLTF. The whole variable domain, remainder taken from reference TRBV2 and TRBJ2-6, is EPEVTQTPSHQVTQMGQEVILRCVPISNHLYFYWYRQILGQKVEFLVSFYNNEISEKSEIFDDQFSVERPDGSNFTLKIRSTKLEDSAMYFCASMFLSGANVLTFGAGSRLTVL.